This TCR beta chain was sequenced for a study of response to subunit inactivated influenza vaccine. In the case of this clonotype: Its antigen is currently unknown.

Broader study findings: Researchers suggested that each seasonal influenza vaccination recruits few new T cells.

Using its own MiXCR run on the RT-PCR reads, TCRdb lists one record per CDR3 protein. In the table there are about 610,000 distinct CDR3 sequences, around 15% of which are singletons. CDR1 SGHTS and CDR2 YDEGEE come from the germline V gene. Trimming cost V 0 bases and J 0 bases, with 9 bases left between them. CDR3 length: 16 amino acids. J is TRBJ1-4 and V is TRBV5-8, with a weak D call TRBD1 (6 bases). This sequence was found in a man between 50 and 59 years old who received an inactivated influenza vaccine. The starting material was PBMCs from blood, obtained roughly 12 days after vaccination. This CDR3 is CASSLGQATTNEKLFF. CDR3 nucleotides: TGTGCCAGCAGCTTGGGACAGGCAACAACTAATGAAAAACTGTTTTTT.